The 5 T cell receptor beta chains in this list originate from one sample, sequenced in a study of cytomegalovirus exposure and HLA in healthy donors. The study ran its PCR with 60 Vbeta and 13 Jbeta primers. Sequenced by immunoSEQ multiplex PCR; TCRdb stores in-frame clones only, minus some. The sample carries about 120,000 clones, less than 10% recorded once. Sequenced input: PBMCs. These TCRs come from a woman aged 35 to 49 in good health and CMV-seropositive.

The rearrangement joins TRBV7-2 to TRBJ1-1; D is uncertain. From germline, CDR1 is SGHTA and CDR2 FQGNSA. The ends were cut back, 2 bases at V and 0 bases at J, with 10 bases in the middle. This CDR3 comprises 15 residues. CDR3 in DNA: TGTGCCAGCAGCTTAAACTCCATAGTGAACACTGAAGCTTTCTTT. Translated: CASSLNSIVNTEAFF.

This clone occurred a few times. The chain has TRBV29-1 and TRBJ2-2; TRBD1 agrees at 10 bases. V trimming: 7 bases; J trimming: 6 bases; junction bases outside the gene matches: 5. The CDR3 is made up of 13 amino acids. CDR1 is SQVTM, CDR2 ANQGSEA, per germline. The chain's CDR3 is CSAEGQGPGELFF. DNA of the CDR3: TGCAGCGCCGAGGGACAGGGGCCCGGGGAGCTGTTTTTT.

The rearrangement uses TRBV18 and TRBJ1-2; 9 nucleotides match TRBD1. V shed 4 bases and J 6 bases; nucleotides not matched to a gene: 3. CDR1 KGHSH and CDR2 LQKENI come from the germline V gene. The CDR3 length is 13 residues. CDR3 amino acids: CASSRTGVDGYTF. CDR3 coding DNA: TGTGCCAGCTCACGGACAGGGGTAGATGGCTACACCTTC.

In this sample, this clone turned up a few times. V usage is TRBV15 and J usage is TRBJ2-5, with 7 bases fitting TRBD1. This CDR3 has 15 residues. J lost 1 base, V lost 0 bases, and 2 bases had no gene match. Germline values: CDR1 LNHNV, CDR2 YYDKDF (reference sequence). In DNA form, the CDR3 reads TGTGCCACCAGCAGAGAAGGGACAGTCCAAGAGACCCAGTACTTC. As protein: CATSREGTVQETQYF.

The chain employs TRBV2 and TRBJ2-7, with D perhaps TRBD2 (5 bases). The germline V and J ends were trimmed by 2 bases and 2 bases, with 13 bases remaining between them. CDR1 is SNHLY, CDR2 FYNNEI, per germline. The CDR3 is made up of 15 amino acids. The CDR3 protein is CASSELREIPYEQYF. The CDR3 DNA reads TGTGCCAGCAGTGAACTCCGGGAAATACCCTACGAGCAGTACTTC.